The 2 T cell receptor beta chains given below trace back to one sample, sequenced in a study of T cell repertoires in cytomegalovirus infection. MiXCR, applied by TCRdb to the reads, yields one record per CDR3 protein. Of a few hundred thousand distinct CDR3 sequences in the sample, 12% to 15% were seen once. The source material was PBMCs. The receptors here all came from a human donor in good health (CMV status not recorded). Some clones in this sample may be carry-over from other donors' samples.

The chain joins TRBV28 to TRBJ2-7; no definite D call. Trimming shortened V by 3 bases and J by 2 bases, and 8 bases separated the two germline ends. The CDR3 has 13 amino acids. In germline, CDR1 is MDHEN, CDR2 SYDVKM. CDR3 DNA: TGTGCCAGCAGTTTGGGATATACCTACGAGCAGTACTTC. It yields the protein CASSLGYTYEQYF.

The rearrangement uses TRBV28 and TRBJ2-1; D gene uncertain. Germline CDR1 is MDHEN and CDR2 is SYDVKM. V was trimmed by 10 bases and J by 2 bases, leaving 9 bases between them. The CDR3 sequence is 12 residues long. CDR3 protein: CATISAYNEQFF. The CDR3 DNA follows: TGTGCCACCATTAGTGCCTACAATGAGCAGTTCTTC.